This TCR beta chain comes out of a study of cytomegalovirus exposure and HLA in healthy donors. Notes on this clone: Its target is not known.

PCR primers comprised 60 Vbeta and 13 Jbeta primers. TCRdb's copy holds only in-frame clones and misses some; the assay was immunoSEQ multiplex PCR. Among about 160,000 clones listed, about 60% were seen once. Study outcomes and limitations: Later, an analysis showed that TCR beta chains associated with HLA were more clonally expanded than others that were equally common. In vitro testing confirmed a few CMV-associated chains as specific for CMV antigens. Fewer N-insertions than the roughly 670-donor mean were reportedly shown by an Asian-associated ancestry cluster in a later analysis. Later, TCR association rates were found to vary by HLA locus, highest for DRB1 and lowest for HLA-C.

CDR1 is MDHEN and CDR2 is SYDVKM in the germline V gene. The V gene lost 5 bases and the J gene lost 1 base, with 6 bases spanning the gap. This CDR3 has 12 amino acids. This chain connects TRBV28 to TRBJ2-7; a weak D match, TRBD1 (5 bases). Sequencing input: PBMCs. This receptor was identified in a woman aged 60-75 years in good health and CMV-seropositive. CDR3 bases: TGTGCCAGCAGTCAGGGTTCCTACGAGCAGTACTTC. It yields the protein CASSQGSYEQYF.